Sequencing of this T cell receptor (beta chain) was carried out in a study of identical twins. Unique molecular identifiers were in the cDNA, with template-switch universal primer binding. Each CDR3 protein gets one entry after TCRdb re-called the 5' RACE reads with MiXCR. The sample lists 200,000 to 300,000 distinct CDR3 sequences, about 10% occurring once. This clonotype was found many times. Its antigen is unknown. Trimming removed 5 bases at V and 7 bases at J, with 15 bases between. The CDR3 has 15 amino acids. Germline CDR1 reads LGHDT; CDR2 reads YNNKEL (reference sequence). Study results and caveats: The degree of excess twin sharing was weaker in beta out-of-frame sequences.

The chain recombines TRBV3-1 with TRBJ1-6; D remains ambiguous. Sequencing was performed on memory T cells sorted from blood. This sequence was found in a man aged 50-60 years in good health. Here the CDR3 reads CASSSPLGRNSPLHF. The CDR3 coding sequence is TGTGCCAGCAGCTCTCCCTTGGGGAGAAATTCACCCCTCCACTTT.